The TCR beta chain under discussion was sequenced for a study of blood T cells in healthy people across ages. With a J-beta primer mix and a sample-barcoded 5' primer, a second PCR ran roughly 6 to 11 cycles. Via MiXCR, TCRdb re-called the 5' RACE reads, giving one row per CDR3 protein. This sample has roughly 1,500,000 distinct CDR3 sequences, with approximately 42% found just once. Trimming cost V 7 bases and J 0 bases; bases outside gene matches: 8. From germline, CDR1 is SGHVS and CDR2 FQNEAQ. The CDR3 length is 16 residues. This TCR was recovered from a woman younger than 30 in good health. The source material was blood. The V and J genes are TRBV7-8 and TRBJ2-5; 10 nucleotides match TRBD2. CDR3 loop: CASIHSGGLYQETQYF. The CDR3, as DNA: TGTGCCAGCATCCATAGCGGGGGGCTTTACCAAGAGACCCAGTACTTC.